The T cell receptor (beta chain) described here comes from a study of tumor-infiltrating lymphocytes in primary liver carcinoma. From unsorted bulk tissue weighing about 18-30 mg, DNA and RNA were co-extracted. None of the patients had received treatment, and all had chronic HBV infection. There were five separate regions sampled from each tumor. In the case of this clonotype: Its antigen remains unidentified. One end of the junction is discordant with germline, which a read error may explain.

The germline V gene encodes CDR1 MNHNS and CDR2 SASEGT. This CDR3 spans 15 amino acids. TCR beta cDNA came from approximately 540 ng total RNA, primed with a constant-region primer. Three nested multiplex PCR rounds of slightly modified ARM-PCR generated TCR beta libraries. Amplification in the first two PCR rounds was performed using TRBV1-TRBV30 forward primers and a C-beta reverse primer for approximately 10 cycles each. MiXCR, run by TCRdb on the multiplex PCR reads, gives a single entry per CDR3 protein. The repertoire includes 45,000 to 55,000 distinct CDR3 sequences, over 65% of them detected once, and around 23% sits in the top ten. Points from the study as a whole: Tumor top-250-clone fractions significantly exceeded those of blood (p = 0.039). It was observed that only about 7-24% of the top clones appeared in every one of the five tumor regions.

The source material was liver tumor tissue from sampling region 2. Specified subset: tumor region T2, inferior pole. The receptor comes from a man in his forties or fifties with primary liver carcinoma and hepatitis B virus infection. J is TRBJ2-7 and V is TRBV6-1; tentative D call: TRBD2 (5 bases). CDR3 sequence (DNA): TGTGCAAGCAGTGAAATTTGGGAGAGCTCCTACGAGCAGTACTTC. Translated, it gives CASSEIWESSYEQYF.